This T cell receptor beta chain was observed in a study of T-cell memory formation after mild COVID-19. Study information: Largely, the TCR clusters proved donor specific. General study findings and limits: Memory sampled before infection contained some responding clones, suggesting cross-reactive memory joined. The CD4+ clones that contracted clustered mainly within CM and EM, and the CD8+ clones concentrated in EMRA.

TCR alpha and TCR beta cDNA libraries with sample barcodes and UMIs came from 5'RACE using constant-segment primers. MiXCR was run by TCRdb on the 5' RACE reads, yielding one entry per CDR3 protein. The sample yields 55,000 to 70,000 distinct CDR3 sequences, roughly a quarter seen once. Germline CDR1 is MNHEY and CDR2 is SVGAGI. The V end lost 0 bases, the J end lost 6 bases, and 10 bases lay between the germline ends. The CDR3 sequence is 14 residues long. As concerns this clonotype: Its antigen is as yet unknown.

What was sequenced was PBMCs or a T cell subset sorted from them (not recorded which). The source of this sequence is a man in his late teens or twenties who had mild COVID-19 (a few samples of this study predate the infection). Cell type and time point are not known. The rearrangement links TRBV6-5 to TRBJ2-3; D gene uncertain. The CDR3 here is CASSYSRPTDTQYF. CDR3 bases: TGTGCCAGCAGTTACTCCCGCCCGACGGATACGCAGTATTTT.